Only a few counts were recorded for the clone carrying this TCR beta chain. The antigen remains undetermined. Since all of the isolated RNA was reverse transcribed, expressed TCRB transcripts were what got sequenced. Method: immunoSEQ multiplex PCR; TCRdb's copy keeps in-frame clones and lacks some. The sample lists about 360,000 clones; about 12% were seen once. These data come from a study of beta chain features in type 1 diabetes. Study overall: Sorted cells, some 110,000,000 in number, were examined across all samples. Study-level points and caveats: Type 1 diabetes patients showed a moderate but significant shortening of TCRB CDR3s in all four CD4+ subsets.

Sequenced: naive CD4+ T cells from blood. This receptor was identified in a woman between 18 and 29 years old with type 1 diabetes.

CDR3 sequence reads: CAISAGETQYF. CDR3 nucleotides: TGTGCCATCAGTGCAGGCGAGACCCAGTACTTC. The genes are TRBV10-3 and TRBJ2-5; no reliable D call. Germline V gives CDR1 ENHRY, CDR2 SYGVKD. The germline V and J ends were trimmed by 4 bases and 5 bases, with 5 bases remaining between them. CDR3 length: 11 residues.